This entry lists 20 T cell receptor beta chains sequenced from one sample in a study of spatial heterogeneity in lung cancer. TCRdb called the 5' RACE reads again in MiXCR, with one record for every CDR3 protein. The sample includes around 10,000 distinct CDR3 sequences, around 9.4% of them seen just once. Time point given: sample taken at primary tumor resection. Whole RNA obtained from tumor, nontumor lung or frozen PBMC underwent sequencing without sorting. The specimen comprised PBMCs, sampled at surgery. These receptor sequences come from a male donor with early-stage non-small cell lung cancer.

This clonotype has only a few counts. The V call is TRBV6-5, the J call TRBJ2-7, with D possibly matching TRBD1 (6 bases). There are 14 residues in the CDR3. Germline CDR1 reads MNHEY; CDR2 reads SVGAGI. V was cut by 5 bases and J by 0 bases, with 11 bases left in between. In nucleotides, the CDR3 is TGTGCCAGCAGTCTAACAGGGCCCTCCTACGAGCAGTACTTC. Translating it yields CASSLTGPSYEQYF.

DNA for the CDR3: TGTGCCAGCAGCAAATCCACCCCCTTTAACGTCAATGAGCAGTTCTTC. Protein product: CASSKSTPFNVNEQFF. V gene TRBV21-1 combines with J gene TRBJ2-1; the table's D call of TRBD1 was not tested on the DNA. TRBV21-1 is a documented pseudogene. CDR3 length equals 16 residues.

This clonotype was recorded many times. V is TRBV18 and J is TRBJ2-3, with D perhaps matching TRBD1 (5 bases). CDR1 and CDR2 (germline): KGHSH, LQKENI. V was shortened by 2 bases and J by 6 bases, with 6 bases between the two germline ends. CDR3 length: 12 amino acids. The CDR3 DNA reads TGTGCCAGCTCACCAGGGGCTGATACGCAGTATTTT. This translates into CASSPGADTQYF. The complete variable domain, with remaining parts taken from reference TRBV18 and TRBJ2-3, reads NAGVMQNPRHLVRRRGQEARLRCSPMKGHSHVYWYRQLPEEGLKFMVYLQKENIIDESGMPKERFSAEFPKEGPSILRIQQVVRGDSAAYFCASSPGADTQYFGPGTRLTVL.

This clonotype was counted ten times or more. This chain links TRBV7-9 with TRBJ1-1; 8 bases map to TRBD1. The germline V gene encodes CDR1 SEHNR and CDR2 FQNEAQ (reference sequence). The length of the CDR3 is 18 residues. J gave up 3 bases and V 1 base, and 13 bases lay outside the gene matches. CDR3 residues: CASSLEFGTGGKDTEAFF. DNA for the CDR3: TGTGCCAGCAGCTTAGAGTTCGGAACAGGGGGAAAAGACACTGAAGCTTTCTTT.

This clonotype ranks as medium-sized. The chain is built from TRBV24-1 and TRBJ2-7; D is ambiguous. The CDR3 totals 12 residues. CDR1 and CDR2 (germline): KGHDR, SFDVKD. The germline V and J ends were trimmed by 3 bases and 4 bases, with 6 bases remaining between them. CDR3 region: CATSDTGYEQYF. The DNA for the CDR3 is TGTGCCACCAGTGATACCGGTTACGAGCAGTACTTC.

This clonotype was detected many times. The V gene is TRBV7-2, the J gene TRBJ2-1, with TRBD1 matching over 11 bases. The germline gives CDR1 SGHTA, CDR2 FQGNSA. There are 15 residues in the CDR3. Trimming at V came to 4 bases and at J to 7 bases, leaving 6 bases not matched to a gene. In DNA, the CDR3 is TGTGCCAGCAGCTGGCGCCGGGACAGGGGGAATGAGCAGTTCTTC. Residues: CASSWRRDRGNEQFF.

There are many counts of this clonotype. The gene calls are TRBV7-2 and TRBJ1-2; D gene ambiguous. The V end lost 1 base, the J end lost 2 bases, and 11 bases lay between the germline ends. The CDR3 is made up of 15 amino acids. The germline gives CDR1 SGHTA, CDR2 FQGNSA. CDR3 sequence reads: CASSLGASLNYGYTF. The CDR3 nucleotides are TGTGCCAGCAGCTTAGGGGCCAGTCTCAACTATGGCTACACCTTC.

J is TRBJ2-1 and V is TRBV29-1; 10 nucleotides agree with TRBD2. CDR3 length equals 14 residues. CDR1 is SQVTM and CDR2 is ANQGSEA in the germline V gene. Trimming removed 6 bases from V and 4 bases from J; junction bases left unmatched: 6. CDR3 DNA: TGCAGCGTGTCCGGGACTAGCGTTTACAATGAGCAGTTCTTC. It yields the protein CSVSGTSVYNEQFF.

The chain combines TRBV4-1 with TRBJ2-7; D unclear. Trimming took off 1 base at V and 3 bases at J, with 10 bases between the two ends. Per the germline V gene, CDR1 is MGHRA and CDR2 is YSYEKL. CDR3 length equals 14 residues. In DNA form, the CDR3 reads TGCGCCAGCAGCCAAGCGGTCCAGGACTACGAGCAGTACTTC. Translated: CASSQAVQDYEQYF.

Sample share makes this clonotype medium-sized. The chain links TRBV3-1 to TRBJ2-2; 8 bases line up with TRBD2. CDR1 and CDR2 (germline): LGHDT, YNNKEL (reference sequence). The CDR3 runs to 15 residues. Unmatched junction bases numbered 2, after V lost 5 bases and J lost 0 bases. The CDR3 is CASSTAGANTGELFF. The CDR3, as DNA: TGTGCCAGCAGCACAGCGGGGGCGAACACCGGGGAGCTGTTTTTT.

The chain has TRBV2 and TRBJ2-5; a weak D match, TRBD1 (6 bases). The CDR3 runs 13 residues. Trimming took off 6 bases at V and 5 bases at J, with 13 bases between the two ends. Germline CDR1 and CDR2: SNHLY and FYNNEI. CDR3 bases: TGTGCCAGCAGACAGGGCGCGGGTGAGACCCAGTACTTC. Its protein product is CASRQGAGETQYF. Full variable domain (missing parts from reference TRBV2 and TRBJ2-5): EPEVTQTPSHQVTQMGQEVILRCVPISNHLYFYWYRQILGQKVEFLVSFYNNEISEKSEIFDDQFSVERPDGSNFTLKIRSTKLEDSAMYFCASRQGAGETQYFGPGTRLLVL.

This clonotype was observed a few times. It may be a read error: a sequence one base away is much more abundant. The gene calls are TRBV28 and TRBJ1-1, with TRBD1 as a possible D gene (5 bases). CDR1 is MDHEN, CDR2 SYDVKM, per germline. V was cut by 5 bases and J by 1 base, with 11 bases left in between. CDR3 size: 14 residues. The CDR3 coding sequence is TGTGCCAGCAGTCAGGTAGGGGCGAACACTGAAGCTTTCTTT. Translating it yields CASSQVGANTEAFF.

This clonotype occurred many times. The J gene is TRBJ2-2, the V gene TRBV7-3; no reliable D call. Deletions cut 2 bases from V and 6 bases from J, with 4 bases between. The CDR3 is 12 residues long. Per germline, CDR1 SGHTA and CDR2 FQGTGA. CDR3 residues: CASSLGSGELFF. For the CDR3, the DNA is TGTGCCAGCAGCTTAGGTTCCGGGGAGCTGTTTTTT.

This clonotype was seen at least ten times. V and J are TRBV6-5 and TRBJ1-6; 7 bases line up with TRBD1. Trimming removed 8 bases from V and 0 bases from J; junction bases left unmatched: 4. Germline V gives CDR1 MNHEY, CDR2 SVGAGI. This CDR3 is 15 amino acids long. The chain's CDR3 is CASRRDSSYNSPLHF. DNA of the CDR3: TGTGCCAGCCGCAGGGACAGCTCCTATAATTCACCCCTCCACTTT.

This clonotype was detected many times. The V gene is TRBV6-2 or TRBV6-3, the J gene TRBJ2-5, with TRBD2 matching over 9 bases. The length of the CDR3 is 14 residues. V gave up 7 bases and J gave up 6 bases; unmatched junction bases: 9. Germline CDR1 reads MNHEY; CDR2 reads SVGEGT. The CDR3 loop is CASIPRGGAKTQYF. The CDR3 coding sequence is TGTGCCAGCATCCCCCGCGGGGGGGCAAAGACCCAGTACTTC.

This clonotype has at least ten counts. This sequence joins TRBV27 and TRBJ1-5; D not certain. Trimming left V 5 bases short and J 9 bases short, with 17 bases between. Germline CDR1 reads MNHEY; CDR2 reads SMNVEV (reference sequence). The CDR3 is 14 amino acids. CDR3 nucleotide sequence: TGTGCCAGCAGTCCCTGGGATGCCGTCTGGCCCCAGCATTTT. Protein product: CASSPWDAVWPQHF.

The CDR3 reads CAWSRDRRTDTQYF. The CDR3 DNA follows: TGTGCCTGGAGCAGGGACAGGCGCACAGATACGCAGTATTTT. The chain recombines TRBV30 with TRBJ2-3; 8 bases map to TRBD1. Looked up from germline, CDR1 is GTSNPN and CDR2 is SVGIG (reference sequence). This CDR3 spans 14 amino acids. V lost 3 bases, J lost 1 base, and 3 bases stayed unmatched.

This clonotype has ten or more counts. The chain couples TRBV4-1 to TRBJ1-2, with 9 bases matching TRBD1. The CDR3 spans 15 residues. V lost 1 base, J lost 0 bases, and 0 bases stayed unmatched. Germline V gene data show CDR1 as MGHRA and CDR2 as YSYEKL. CDR3 protein: CASSQGQGANYGYTF. The CDR3 region has the DNA TGCGCCAGCAGCCAAGGACAGGGGGCTAACTATGGCTACACCTTC.

This clonotype has at least ten counts. The chain couples TRBV7-2 to TRBJ2-3, with TRBD2 identical over 8 bases. This CDR3 has 19 amino acids. V lost 5 bases and J lost 4; bases outside the gene matches: 20. Looked up from germline, CDR1 is SGHTA and CDR2 is FQGNSA. CDR3 DNA: TGTGCCAGCAGCCGCCGTTCGAGCGGGGGAAGAAGTTGGGCAGATACGCAGTATTTT. Translation: CASSRRSSGGRSWADTQYF.

The chain is built from TRBV5-1 and TRBJ1-5; 9 bases map to TRBD1. The CDR3 runs 15 residues. V lost 0 bases, J lost 6 bases, and 4 bases stayed unmatched. Germline-derived CDR1 and CDR2 are SGHRS and YFSETQ. As DNA, the CDR3 is TGCGCCAGCAGCTTGGGACAGGGGGATGGTCAGCCCCAGCATTTT. It yields the protein CASSLGQGDGQPQHF.